Below are 24 T cell receptor beta chains sequenced from a single sample in a study of T cells in Graves' hyperthyroidism and ophthalmopathy. Amplification yielded TCR beta CDR3 regions, with RNA transcripts as the source. A set of HTBI primers served as the primers for a first-round RT-PCR of the TCR CDR3. TCRdb analysed the multiplex PCR reads with MiXCR anew, one entry per CDR3 protein. The sample records about 570,000 distinct CDR3 sequences, about 45% being singletons. Sequenced input: peripheral blood or thyroid tissue (not recorded which). Receptor source: an adult woman with Graves' disease, either hyperthyroidism or ophthalmopathy (not recorded which).

The chain combines TRBV10-3 with TRBJ1-6; TRBD1 might be the D (5 bases). The CDR3 totals 17 residues. Trimming left V 0 bases short and J 7 bases short, with 16 bases between. The germline gives CDR1 ENHRY, CDR2 SYGVKD. CDR3 residues: CAISESNAGKENSPLHF. The CDR3 DNA reads as TGTGCCATCAGTGAGTCGAACGCAGGGAAGGAGAATTCACCCCTCCACTTT.

This clonotype showed up many times. This chain links TRBV2 with TRBJ1-4; D is uncertain. CDR1 and CDR2 from the germline V gene are SNHLY and FYNNEI. V lost 0 bases and J 8 bases, leaving 10 bases between the germline ends. The CDR3 has 14 amino acids. The CDR3 loop is CASSEAAFSEKLFF. The CDR3 bases are TGTGCCAGCAGTGAAGCGGCATTCTCAGAAAAACTGTTTTTT.

The table lists this clonotype with a few counts. The chain has TRBV29-1 and TRBJ1-1; no definite D call. This CDR3 spans 12 amino acids. The germline V and J ends were trimmed by 4 bases and 4 bases, with 10 bases remaining between them. Germline assignment: CDR1 SQVTM and CDR2 ANQGSEA. CDR3 coding DNA: TGCAGCGTTGTTGGGTGGGGCACTGAAGCTTTCTTT. Amino acids: CSVVGWGTEAFF.

The CDR3 DNA is TGTGCCAGCAGCTTGGGGACAGGGAGGACCTACAATGAGCAGTTCTTC. Its protein is CASSLGTGRTYNEQFF. The chain is built from TRBV7-9 and TRBJ2-1, with 9 bases lining up with TRBD1. This CDR3 region has 16 residues. Germline trimming cut 3 bases from V and 2 bases from J; bases unmatched to any gene: 5. Germline CDR1 and CDR2: SEHNR and FQNEAQ (reference sequence).

About this clonotype itself: A read error may account for a junction end that differs from germline. This chain connects TRBV7-9 to TRBJ1-2, with a possible D match to TRBD1 (6 bases). This CDR3 comprises 14 residues. Germline CDR1 and CDR2: SEHNR and FQNEAQ (reference sequence). CDR3 region: CASSQSRGRYGYTF. The CDR3, as DNA: TGCGCCAGCAGCCAATCACGGGGGCGGTATGGCTACACCTTC.

A few counts support this clonotype. The chain combines TRBV7-9 with TRBJ1-6; 7 bases are a match to TRBD1. Germline loops: CDR1 SEHNR, CDR2 FQNEAQ (reference sequence). The CDR3 totals 15 residues. CDR3 sequence reads: CARDSRSGNNSPLHF. CDR3 bases: TGTGCTAGGGACAGCCGATCGGGGAATAATTCACCCCTCCACTTT.

This rearrangement joins TRBV7-9 to TRBJ1-2, with 8 bases that match TRBD1. The CDR3 spans 19 residues. V lost 4 bases and J lost 4; bases outside the gene matches: 20. Germline V lookup: CDR1 SEHNR, CDR2 FQNEAQ (reference sequence). Here the CDR3 reads CASSSDFYGQGGGTYGYTF. The CDR3 nucleotides read TGTGCCAGCAGCTCTGACTTCTACGGACAGGGAGGGGGGACCTATGGCTACACCTTC. Filled out from reference TRBV7-9 and TRBJ1-2, the complete variable domain reads DTGVSQNPRHKITKRGQNVTFRCDPISEHNRLYWYRQTLGQGPEFLTYFQNEAQLEKSRLLSDRFSAERPKGSFSTLEIQRTEQGDSAMYLCASSSDFYGQGGGTYGYTFGSGTRLTVV.

This clonotype showed up just a few times. The rearrangement links TRBV19 to TRBJ1-4; 10 nucleotides align to TRBD1. From germline, CDR1 is LNHDA and CDR2 SQIVND (reference sequence). J lost 12 bases, V lost 8 bases, and 12 bases had no gene match. The CDR3 is 14 amino acids. CDR3 in DNA: TGTGCCAGTGCCCCCCGGGACAGGGGTATTGAACTGTTTTTT. Residues: CASAPRDRGIELFF.

The chain links TRBV2 to TRBJ1-2; D not certain. This CDR3 contains 13 residues. Germline values: CDR1 SNHLY, CDR2 FYNNEI. CDR3 sequence: CARVGRDFYGYTF. CDR3 in DNA: TGTGCTAGAGTCGGCCGGGATTTCTATGGCTACACCTTC.

The chain carries TRBV5-1 and TRBJ2-7; 10 positions match TRBD1. J was trimmed by 6 bases and V by 0 bases; bases with no gene match: 6. Per the germline V gene, CDR1 is SGHRS and CDR2 is YFSETQ. The CDR3 loop spans 15 amino acids. CDR3 residues: CASSLGQGAYGEQYF. DNA for the CDR3: TGCGCCAGCAGCTTGGGACAGGGGGCGTACGGCGAGCAGTACTTC.

This clonotype was detected ten times or more. One junction end does not reproduce the germline sequence, and a read error may be involved. This chain joins TRBV7-7 and TRBJ2-2; tentatively, D is TRBD1 or TRBD2 (5 bases each). Germline V gives CDR1 SSHAT, CDR2 FNYEAQ (reference sequence). The CDR3 loop spans 14 amino acids. This CDR3 reads CASSSGTRTGELFF. In nucleotides, the CDR3 is TGTGCTAGCAGCTCCGGGACCCGCACCGGGGAGCTGTTTTTT.

Comments on this clonotype: At one end, the junction sequence differs from germline, possibly due to a read error. The chain couples TRBV5-1 to TRBJ2-5; 9 bases map to TRBD1. CDR1 is SGHRS, CDR2 YFSETQ, per germline. CDR3 length: 16 residues. CDR3 sequence reads: CACSSSPGQGSGTQYF. The CDR3 nucleotides are TGCGCCTGCAGTTCTTCGCCGGGACAGGGCTCTGGGACCCAGTACTTC.

The rearrangement joins TRBV25-1 to TRBJ2-7, with 7 positions matching TRBD1. From germline, CDR1 is MGHDK and CDR2 SYGVNS. The CDR3 length is 14 residues. V dropped 4 bases and J dropped 7; count of bases not matched to a gene: 10. CDR3 residues: CASSAFGTVSEQYF. For the CDR3, the DNA is TGTGCCAGCAGTGCTTTTGGGACAGTCAGTGAGCAGTACTTC.

This sequence joins TRBV5-1 and TRBJ2-7; D is possibly TRBD2 (6 bases). The germline gives CDR1 SGHRS, CDR2 YFSETQ. The length of the CDR3 is 14 residues. V shed 4 bases and J shed 2 bases, with 13 bases lying between them. Here the CDR3 DNA reads TGCGCCAGCAGCACTGGGACTGAGACCTACGAGCAGTACTTC. Translating gives CASSTGTETYEQYF.

The chain is built from TRBV7-2 and TRBJ2-2, with TRBD2 matching over 10 bases. The germline CDR1 and CDR2 sequences are SGHTA and FQGNSA. CDR3 length: 18 residues. V trimming: 4 bases; J trimming: 0 bases; junction bases outside the gene matches: 8. The CDR3 sequence: CASSSRRLAGANTGELFF. CDR3 bases: TGTGCCAGCAGCTCCCGCCGGCTAGCGGGGGCGAACACCGGGGAGCTGTTTTTT.

This clonotype showed up many times. This chain's CDR3 is CASRTVENEKLFF. The CDR3 coding sequence is TGCGCCAGCAGGACAGTCGAGAATGAAAAACTGTTTTTT. The gene calls are TRBV5-1 and TRBJ1-4; maybe TRBD1 (5 bases). Germline CDR1 reads SGHRS; CDR2 reads YFSETQ. V lost 5 bases and J 5 bases, leaving 10 bases between the germline ends. This CDR3 is 13 amino acids long.

This clonotype came up many times. The J gene is TRBJ1-3, the V gene TRBV7-2; D is perhaps TRBD1 (6 bases). CDR3 length equals 15 residues. Germline lookup yields CDR1 SGHTA and CDR2 FQGNSA. Trimming cost V 1 base and J 2 bases, with 9 bases left between them. This CDR3 is CASSLVGAPGNTIYF. DNA of the CDR3: TGTGCCAGCAGCTTAGTGGGGGCTCCTGGAAACACCATATATTTT.

This clonotype occurred many times. The chain uses TRBV11-2 and TRBJ1-2; 9 bases align to TRBD1. The germline V gene encodes CDR1 SGHAT and CDR2 FQNNGV. The CDR3 extends over 17 amino acids. V dropped 5 bases and J dropped 1; count of bases not matched to a gene: 11. The CDR3 protein is CASSLDRGRLDNYGYTF. Written as DNA, the CDR3 is TGTGCCAGCAGCCTGGACAGGGGAAGATTGGATAACTATGGCTACACCTTC.

The V call is TRBV12-3 or TRBV12-4, the J call TRBJ1-5, with D tentatively TRBD1 (6 bases). V dropped 6 bases and J dropped 1 base, with 13 bases sitting between them. This CDR3 has 15 residues. In DNA, the CDR3 is TGTGCCAGCAGCGCCCGGGACACGAGCAATCAGCCCCAGCATTTT. It translates to CASSARDTSNQPQHF.

This clonotype showed up many times. The V gene is TRBV6-5, the J gene TRBJ1-2; TRBD1 matches at 7 bases. The CDR3 spans 14 residues. The germline CDR1 and CDR2 sequences are MNHEY and SVGAGI. V lost 8 bases and J lost 4; bases outside the gene matches: 10. In nucleotides, the CDR3 is TGTGCCAGCGGACAGGAACTACGAACCTATGGCTACACCTTC. Encoded protein: CASGQELRTYGYTF.

In this sample, this clonotype turned up many times. The CDR3 region has the DNA TGTGCCAGCAGCTTTCTTCGGGACAACAACTATGGCTACACCTTC. This codes for CASSFLRDNNYGYTF. The rearrangement links TRBV7-9 to TRBJ1-2; the D gene is possibly TRBD1 (6 bases). The V and J ends lost 3 bases and 2 bases respectively, with 13 bases between them. Looked up from germline, CDR1 is SEHNR and CDR2 is FQNEAQ (reference sequence). This CDR3 contains 15 residues.

The V gene is TRBV20-1, the J gene TRBJ2-5, with TRBD2 matching over 11 bases. Germline V gene data show CDR1 as DFQATT and CDR2 as SNEGSKA (reference sequence). The CDR3 is made up of 14 amino acids. V trimming: 6 bases; J trimming: 4 bases; junction bases outside the gene matches: 7. CDR3 sequence: CSARSSGGIETQYF. CDR3 DNA: TGCAGTGCCCGTTCTAGCGGGGGGATAGAGACCCAGTACTTC.

This clonotype occurred many times. The gene calls are TRBV20-1 and TRBJ2-2; TRBD2 aligns across 8 bases. CDR3 length equals 15 residues. Germline-derived CDR1 and CDR2 are DFQATT and SNEGSKA (reference sequence). The junction had 7 bases not matched to a gene; V was cut back by 7 bases and J by 0 bases. The CDR3 here is CSVLREETNTGELFF. CDR3 nucleotide sequence: TGCAGTGTGCTGCGGGAGGAAACGAACACCGGGGAGCTGTTTTTT.

Concerning this clonotype itself: Sequence at one end of the junction differs from germline and may be a read error. V is TRBV7-3 and J is TRBJ2-7; D might be TRBD1 or TRBD2, each matching 5 bases. Germline-derived CDR1 and CDR2 are SGHTA and FQGTGA. The CDR3 is made up of 13 amino acids. CDR3 sequence reads: CASGGEGTGELYF. CDR3 sequence (DNA): TGTGCCAGCGGGGGTGAGGGGACCGGGGAGCTGTACTTC.